The source of this TCR beta chain is a study of cytomegalovirus exposure and HLA in healthy donors. Only in-frame clones appear in the TCRdb table, and some are missing; sequencing was by immunoSEQ multiplex PCR. The sample carries about 88,000 clones, roughly 84% recorded once. The CDR3 spans 15 residues. Germline trimming cut 5 bases from V and 8 bases from J; bases unmatched to any gene: 11. Looked up from germline, CDR1 is SGHTA and CDR2 is FQGTGA. What was sequenced was PBMCs. The rearrangement joins TRBV7-3 to TRBJ1-2, with 10 bases identical to TRBD1. This sequence originates from a woman between 18 and 30 years old in good health and CMV-seropositive. The CDR3 nucleotides read TGTGCCAGCAGCAGAAGACAGGGGGCGACGGAAGGCTACACCTTC. Translation: CASSRRQGATEGYTF.